The TCR beta chain described here comes from a study of CD8 T cells in Susac syndrome. Points from the study as a whole: The authors found fewer than 20 Susac-specific public clones in total CD8+ repertoires and a few in CD8+ TEMRA repertoires.

This clonotype was counted once. Its antigen remains unknown. Trimming cost V 0 bases and J 2 bases; bases outside gene matches: 9. The CDR3 has 18 residues. In germline, CDR1 is MNHEY, CDR2 SMNVEV (reference sequence). The RNA, about 0.45 to 1 ug, was put through reverse transcription using random hexamers. An immunoSEQ multiplex PCR generated amplified TCR beta CDR3 products spanning 54 Vbeta and 13 Jbeta. TCRdb independently ran MiXCR on the immunoSEQ multiplex PCR reads; one entry per CDR3 protein. This table has about 100,000 distinct CDR3 sequences, about 95% appearing once. The authors sequenced TCR beta from blood CD8+ and CD4+ T cells. In Susac syndrome patients, recently defined diagnostic criteria for definite or probable disease were met.

The material sequenced was CD8+ T cells from PBMCs. The chain links TRBV27 to TRBJ1-2; 10 bases map to TRBD1. The clonotype originates from a human donor with Susac syndrome. The CDR3 DNA sequence: TGTGCCAGCAGTTTATCGCCGGACAGGGGGGATTTAAACTATGGCTACACCTTC. Its translation is CASSLSPDRGDLNYGYTF.